This TCR beta chain was recorded in a study of immune cell composition in non-small cell lung cancer. The overall study: Lung adenocarcinoma or squamous carcinoma made up most tumours. Study outcomes and limitations: Lung adenocarcinomas had lower top 10 clone scores and clonality than squamous tumours. No significant correlation existed between pack-years smoked and tumour clonality. Squamous carcinomas (roughly 80%) more often had tumour-associated clones >0.5% than adenocarcinomas (roughly 35%).

CDR3 size: 15 residues. Unmatched junction bases numbered 4, after V lost 4 bases and J lost 7 bases. CDR1 and CDR2 from the germline V gene are MNHEY and SMNVEV (reference sequence). About this clone: Its antigen remains unknown.

TCRdb's copy holds only in-frame clones and misses some; the assay was immunoSEQ multiplex PCR. The sample consists of about 8,300 clones, approximately 76% of them appearing once. What was sequenced was lung tumor tissue. The sequence derives from a human donor with non-small cell lung cancer. This chain joins TRBV27 and TRBJ2-2; 12 bases are shared with TRBD2. The CDR3: CASSWTSGMSGELFF. CDR3 DNA: TGTGCCAGCAGTTGGACTAGCGGGATGAGCGGGGAGCTGTTTTTT.